This T cell receptor beta chain was sequenced for a study of Tregs in tolerant kidney transplant recipients. Recipients received nonmyeloablative bone marrow transplants from related graft donors, with transient mixed chimerism. V was clipped by 7 bases and J by 4 bases, with 17 bases between them. CDR1 is DFQATT, CDR2 SNEGSKA, per germline (reference sequence). CDR3 length equals 14 residues. Study findings and constraints: Changing PCR primers prevented nucleotide comparison between some patients' samples. No direct test of biological reproducibility was done here. Few patients were studied, so findings need validation in larger groups. Activated donor B cell expansion appeared to reveal the most relevant donor-specific TCRbeta repertoire.

Comments on this clone: Its antigen is undetermined. With the read ending 3 residues before the CDR3 end, the germline J gene is used to fill in that end.

Profiled with immunoSEQ multiplex PCR; TCRdb holds only in-frame clones, not every one. This table holds more than 10,000 clones. The clonotype originates from a human patient who received a combined kidney and bone marrow transplant. Some T cells may have originated in the graft donor. This specimen was CD8+ T cells from blood (PBMCs), taken 24 months after the transplant. The gene calls are TRBV20-1 and TRBJ2-1; D is unresolved. CDR3 residues: CSGISTIDYNEQFF. The sequenced CDR3 bases are TGCAGTGGGATTAGTACTATCGATTACAATGAG.